This T cell receptor (beta chain) is drawn from a study of molecular identifiers for immune sequencing clone quantification. Sorted inputs of 20,000 to 1,000,000 cells, with 10%, 30% or 50% RNA, yielded naive CD8 libraries. TCRdb recomputed calls from the PCR reads with MiXCR, one row per CDR3 protein. Found here are about half a million distinct CDR3 sequences, about a quarter of them singletons; the top ten hold approximately 0.76%. The germline V and J ends were trimmed by 7 bases and 0 bases, with 18 bases remaining between them. The CDR3 contains 17 residues. General study results and limits: Under 1% of molecules in naive cells, but over 98% of effector molecules, belonged to clones above 20 RNA copies.

Comments on this clonotype: Its antigen is as yet unknown.

Sequencing input: naive CD8+ T cells from blood, with Jurkat cell RNA spiked in. The subset is: FACS-sorted CD8+CD4-CCR7+CD45RA+ naive T cells. The chain couples TRBV12-3 or TRBV12-4 to TRBJ1-4; D uncertain. The sequence was collected from a human donor in good health. Some libraries in this study had Jurkat cell RNA spiked in. CDR3 sequence: CASTLSHSRSTNEKLFF. As DNA, the CDR3 is TGTGCCAGCACCCTCTCCCACAGCAGATCAACTAATGAAAAACTGTTTTTT.